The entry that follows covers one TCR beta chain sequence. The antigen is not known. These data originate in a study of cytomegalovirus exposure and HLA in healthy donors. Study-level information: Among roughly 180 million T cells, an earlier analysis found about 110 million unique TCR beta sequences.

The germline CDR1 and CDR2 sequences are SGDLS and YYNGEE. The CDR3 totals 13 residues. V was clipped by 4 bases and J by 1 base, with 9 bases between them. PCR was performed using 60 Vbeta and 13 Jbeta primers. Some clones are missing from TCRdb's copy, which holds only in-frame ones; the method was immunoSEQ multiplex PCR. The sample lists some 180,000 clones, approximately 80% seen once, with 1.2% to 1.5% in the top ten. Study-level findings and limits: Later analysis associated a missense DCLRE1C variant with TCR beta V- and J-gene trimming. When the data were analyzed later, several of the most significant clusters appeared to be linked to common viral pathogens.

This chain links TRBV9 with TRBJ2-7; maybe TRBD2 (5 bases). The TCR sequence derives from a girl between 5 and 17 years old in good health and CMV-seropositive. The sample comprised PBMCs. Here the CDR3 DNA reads TGTGCCAGCAGCCCCCGGACTTCCTACGAGCAGTACTTC. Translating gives CASSPRTSYEQYF.